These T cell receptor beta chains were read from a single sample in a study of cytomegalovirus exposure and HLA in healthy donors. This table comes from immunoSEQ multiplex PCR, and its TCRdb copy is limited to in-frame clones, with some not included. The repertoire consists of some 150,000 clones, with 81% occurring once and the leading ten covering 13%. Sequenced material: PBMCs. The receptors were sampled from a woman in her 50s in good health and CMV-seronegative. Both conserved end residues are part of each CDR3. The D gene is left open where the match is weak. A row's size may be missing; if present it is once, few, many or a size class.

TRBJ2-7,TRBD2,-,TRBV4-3,TGCGCCAGCTCCCCGGGTAGCGGGAGCTACGAGCAGTACTTC,CASSPGSGSYEQYF
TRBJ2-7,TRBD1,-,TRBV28,TGTGCCAGCAGTTTATCCGGACAGGGGAGGTCCTACGAGCAGTACTTC,CASSLSGQGRSYEQYF
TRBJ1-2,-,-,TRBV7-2,TGTGCCAGCAGCGGCTCCCAGGGTTTCTATGGCTACACCTTC,CASSGSQGFYGYTF
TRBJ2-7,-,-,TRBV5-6,TGTGCCAGCAGCTTGGGGTCTTCCTACGAGCAGTACTTC,CASSLGSSYEQYF
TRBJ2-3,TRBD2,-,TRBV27,TGTGCCAGCAGTTCCACTAGCGGAAGCACAGATACGCAGTATTTT,CASSSTSGSTDTQYF
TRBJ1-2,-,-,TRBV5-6,TGTGCCAGCACCGGGAACCACGGGGATAAGGGTGGCTACACCTTC,CASTGNHGDKGGYTF
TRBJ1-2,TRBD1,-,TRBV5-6,TGTGCCAGCAGCGCCGGGACAGGGGGCGGATACTATGGCTACACCTTC,CASSAGTGGGYYGYTF
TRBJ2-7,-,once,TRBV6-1,TGTGCCAGCAGTGCCCCGGGACAGGGATGGCGGGGGGCCCCCTACGAGCAGTACTTC,CASSAPGQGWRGAPYEQYF
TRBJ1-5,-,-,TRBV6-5,TGTGCCAGCAGTGAAGGAGTGATCAATCAGCCCCAGCATTTT,CASSEGVINQPQHF
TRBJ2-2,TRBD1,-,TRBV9,TGTGCCAGCAGCCCTCGGGACAGGTCCTTCACCGGGGAGCTGTTTTTT,CASSPRDRSFTGELFF
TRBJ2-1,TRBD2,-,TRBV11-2,TGTGCCAGCAGCTTTCGGGGCGGGAGGGCCAGGAATGAGCAGTTCTTC,CASSFRGGRARNEQFF
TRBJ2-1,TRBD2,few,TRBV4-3,TGCGCCAGCAGCCAAGCCCCTCCTAGCGGGGTTTACAATGAGCAGTTCTTC,CASSQAPPSGVYNEQFF
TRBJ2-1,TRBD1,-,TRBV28,TGTGCCAGCAGTGACGGGACAGATGCGCGCAATGAGCAGTTCTTC,CASSDGTDARNEQFF
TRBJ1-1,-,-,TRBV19,TGTGCCAGTAGGAGCGACAGTTTGAACACTGAAGCTTTCTTT,CASRSDSLNTEAFF
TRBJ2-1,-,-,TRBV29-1,TGCAGCCTAAGATCCTTCTCGGGGAATGAGCAGTTCTTC,CSLRSFSGNEQFF
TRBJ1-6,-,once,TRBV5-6,TGTGCCAGCAGCTTGGTTGGACACGTGGTTTCACCCCTCCACTTT,CASSLVGHVVSPLHF
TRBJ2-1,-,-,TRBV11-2,TGTGCCAGCAGCTTTCGGGGCGGGACAGTTACCTACAATGAGCAGTTCTTC,CASSFRGGTVTYNEQFF
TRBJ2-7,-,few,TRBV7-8,TGTGCCAGCAGCCTCTCAGGCGACTCCTACGAGCAGTACTTC,CASSLSGDSYEQYF
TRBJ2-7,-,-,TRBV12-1,TGTGCCAGCAGCTTATGGGACAGGGGATTCTACGAGCAGTACTTC,CASSLWDRGFYEQYF
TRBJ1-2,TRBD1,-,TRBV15,TGTGCCACCAGCAGGGGACAGGGGATGAACTATGGCTACACCTTC,CATSRGQGMNYGYTF
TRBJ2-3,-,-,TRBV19,TGTGCCTGTCGTCAGCGGTTAAGCACAGATACGCAGTATTTT,CACRQRLSTDTQYF
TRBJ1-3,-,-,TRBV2,TGTGCCAGCAGTGTCTCCCCCGGGAGCTCTGGAAACACCATATATTTT,CASSVSPGSSGNTIYF
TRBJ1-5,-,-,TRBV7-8,TGTGCCAGCAGCTTCGGGAGCAATCAGCCCCAGCATTTT,CASSFGSNQPQHF
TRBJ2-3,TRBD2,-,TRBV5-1,TGCGCCAGCAGCCTGATACTAGCGGGGGACACAGATACGCAGTATTTT,CASSLILAGDTDTQYF
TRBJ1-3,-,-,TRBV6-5,TGTGCCAGCAGTTACTCCGAGGCTGGAAACACCATATATTTT,CASSYSEAGNTIYF
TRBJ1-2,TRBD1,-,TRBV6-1,TGTGCCAGCAGCCGGGACAGAGCCTATGGCTACACCTTC,CASSRDRAYGYTF
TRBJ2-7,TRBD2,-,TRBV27,TGTGCCAGCAGTCCATTTCTGGGGGGAGGGGTGTACGAGCAGTACTTC,CASSPFLGGGVYEQYF
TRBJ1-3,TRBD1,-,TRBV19,TGTGCCAGTAGTCCAACAGGGGAGGTTGGAAACACCATATATTTT,CASSPTGEVGNTIYF
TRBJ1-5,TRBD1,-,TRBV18,TGTGCCAGCTCACCTGGACCCGGGACAGGGGAAAAGACGGATCAGCCCCAGCATTTT,CASSPGPGTGEKTDQPQHF
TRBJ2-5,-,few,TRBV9,TGTGCCAGCAGCGTAGGCGGCATGGGGGACACCCAAGAGACCCAGTACTTC,CASSVGGMGDTQETQYF
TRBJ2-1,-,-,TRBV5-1,TGCGCCAGCGGATCGGGACTCCACAATGAGCAGTTCTTC,CASGSGLHNEQFF
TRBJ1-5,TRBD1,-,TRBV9,TGTGCCAGCAGTGTCTGGGACAGCATCAATCAGCCCCAGCATTTT,CASSVWDSINQPQHF
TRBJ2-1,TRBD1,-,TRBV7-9,TGTGCCAGCAGCCGGGACAGGGGGTCCTACAATGAGCAGTTCTTC,CASSRDRGSYNEQFF
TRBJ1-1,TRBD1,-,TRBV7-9,TGTGCCATCCAAAACTCCGGGACAGCGATGCTTGAAGCTTTCTTT,CAIQNSGTAMLEAFF
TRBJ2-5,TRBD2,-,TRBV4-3,TGCGCCAGCAGCCAATTTATAGCGGGCTACCAAGAGACCCAGTACTTC,CASSQFIAGYQETQYF
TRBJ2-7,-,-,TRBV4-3,TGCGCCAGCAGCCAAGATTGGGCTAGCCGAATCTACGAGCAGTACTTC,CASSQDWASRIYEQYF
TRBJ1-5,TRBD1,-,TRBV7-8,TGTGCCAGCAGCCCCCCAGGGGGCTCCAATCAGCCCCAGCATTTT,CASSPPGGSNQPQHF
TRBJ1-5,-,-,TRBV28,TGTGCCAGCAGTGGGGGGAAGGGGCCATGGCGAAATAGCAATCAGCCCCAGCATTTT,CASSGGKGPWRNSNQPQHF
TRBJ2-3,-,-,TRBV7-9,TGTGCCAGCAGCAATATCGGACAGTTCGACACAGATACGCAGTATTTT,CASSNIGQFDTDTQYF
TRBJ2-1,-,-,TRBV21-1,TGTGCCAGCAGCAAAGAAACTAGCGGGAGGGTCGGCTCCTACAATGAGCAGTTCTTC,CASSKETSGRVGSYNEQFF
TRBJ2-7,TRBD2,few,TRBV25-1,TGTGCCAGCAGTGACTTGGGTTATCGGACTAGCGAGGACGAGCAGTACTTC,CASSDLGYRTSEDEQYF
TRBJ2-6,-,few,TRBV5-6,TGTGCCAGCAGCTTGTGGGACTCCGGGGCCAACGTCCTGACTTTC,CASSLWDSGANVLTF
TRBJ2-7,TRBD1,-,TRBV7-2,TGTGCCAGCAGCTTCTTGGGACAGGGAGCGCGACAGTACTTC,CASSFLGQGARQYF
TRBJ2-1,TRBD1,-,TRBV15,TGTGCCACCAGCAGTAAGTTACAGGGGGCGTATGAGCAGTTCTTC,CATSSKLQGAYEQFF
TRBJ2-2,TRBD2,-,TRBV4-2,TGTGCCAGCAGCCAAAACGGGGGGGCGGACACCGGGGAGCTGTTTTTT,CASSQNGGADTGELFF
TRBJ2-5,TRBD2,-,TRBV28,TGTGCCAGCAGTTTGGGCGGGAGCGAAGAGACCCAGTACTTC,CASSLGGSEETQYF